Listed below are T cell receptor beta chains from one sample, sequenced in a study of cytomegalovirus exposure and HLA in healthy donors. Sequenced by immunoSEQ multiplex PCR; TCRdb stores in-frame clones only, minus some. The repertoire holds about 110,000 clones, with around nine tenths as singletons. The material sequenced was PBMCs. Receptors were obtained from a young woman in good health and CMV-seronegative. Both conserved end residues are part of each CDR3. Each record gives: clone size, V gene, D gene, J gene, CDR3 protein, CDR3 DNA. The D gene is left open where the match is weak. Size is omitted from some rows. Given values are once, few, many or a class for expanded clones.

size: NA
V: TRBV4-2
D: TRBD2
J: TRBJ2-7
CDR3: CASSKGLAGDEQYF
DNA: TGTGCCAGCAGCAAGGGACTAGCGGGGGACGAGCAGTACTTC

size: NA
V: TRBV6-6
D: NA
J: TRBJ2-5
CDR3: CASSYSDPGSKETQYF
DNA: TGTGCCAGCAGTTACTCGGACCCGGGATCTAAAGAGACCCAGTACTTC

size: NA
V: TRBV27
D: TRBD1
J: TRBJ1-3
CDR3: CASRDRPVSGNTIYF
DNA: TGTGCCAGCCGGGACAGGCCCGTCTCTGGAAACACCATATATTTT

size: NA
V: TRBV9
D: TRBD1
J: TRBJ1-1
CDR3: CASSTQGGNTEAFF
DNA: TGTGCCAGCAGCACACAGGGGGGGAACACTGAAGCTTTCTTT

size: NA
V: TRBV28
D: NA
J: TRBJ1-5
CDR3: CASSHGPDPQHF
DNA: TGTGCCAGCAGCCATGGGCCAGATCCCCAGCATTTT

size: NA
V: TRBV4-3
D: TRBD2
J: TRBJ2-3
CDR3: CASSQALAATDTQYF
DNA: TGCGCCAGCAGCCAAGCGCTAGCGGCGACAGATACGCAGTATTTT

size: NA
V: TRBV4-2
D: NA
J: TRBJ1-3
CDR3: CASSQISTGNTIYF
DNA: TGTGCCAGCAGCCAAATTTCAACTGGAAACACCATATATTTT

size: NA
V: TRBV7-2
D: TRBD2
J: TRBJ2-7
CDR3: CASSRLAVGPYEQYF
DNA: TGTGCCAGCAGCCGACTAGCGGTGGGCCCGTACGAGCAGTACTTC

size: NA
V: TRBV30
D: TRBD2
J: TRBJ2-7
CDR3: CAWSLGGRAREQYF
DNA: TGTGCCTGGAGTTTGGGCGGGAGGGCTCGGGAGCAGTACTTC

size: NA
V: TRBV7-8
D: TRBD2
J: TRBJ2-7
CDR3: CASSSRGLAGVSYEQYF
DNA: TGTGCCAGCAGCTCTAGGGGCCTAGCGGGAGTTTCATACGAGCAGTACTTC

size: NA
V: TRBV7-9
D: TRBD1
J: TRBJ2-3
CDR3: CASSQGQGGTDTQYF
DNA: TGTGCCAGCAGCCAGGGACAGGGAGGCACAGATACGCAGTATTTT

size: NA
V: TRBV6-5
D: NA
J: TRBJ2-1
CDR3: CASSYESTNSYNEQFF
DNA: TGTGCCAGCAGTTACGAGAGTACCAACTCCTACAATGAGCAGTTCTTC

size: NA
V: TRBV10-3
D: NA
J: TRBJ1-2
CDR3: CAISDLNAGDGYTF
DNA: TGTGCCATCAGTGACCTTAACGCAGGGGATGGCTACACCTTC

size: NA
V: TRBV13
D: NA
J: TRBJ2-2
CDR3: CASSLGASLYTGELFF
DNA: TGTGCCAGCAGCTTAGGAGCTAGCTTGTACACCGGGGAGCTGTTTTTT

size: NA
V: TRBV28
D: NA
J: TRBJ2-5
CDR3: CASSSYMAVQETQYF
DNA: TGTGCCAGCAGTTCTTACATGGCAGTTCAAGAGACCCAGTACTTC

size: NA
V: TRBV15
D: TRBD1
J: TRBJ2-4
CDR3: CATSTMGTGKNIQYF
DNA: TGTGCCACCAGCACGATGGGGACAGGGAAAAACATTCAGTACTTC

size: once
V: TRBV30
D: TRBD1
J: TRBJ1-2
CDR3: CAWSGQGSLSYGYTF
DNA: TGTGCCTGGAGTGGACAGGGCAGTCTAAGTTATGGCTACACCTTC

size: NA
V: TRBV18
D: TRBD1
J: TRBJ1-6
CDR3: CASSPDRDSPLHF
DNA: TGTGCCAGCTCCCCGGACAGGGATTCACCCCTCCACTTT

size: NA
V: TRBV19
D: TRBD1
J: TRBJ2-4
CDR3: CASSMTGAGNIQYF
DNA: TGTGCCAGTAGTATGACAGGGGCTGGGAACATTCAGTACTTC

size: NA
V: TRBV4-1
D: TRBD1
J: TRBJ2-5
CDR3: CASSPSRPGTGKLTETQYF
DNA: TGCGCCAGCAGCCCTTCTCGTCCCGGGACAGGGAAATTGACAGAGACCCAGTACTTC

size: NA
V: TRBV6-5
D: TRBD1
J: TRBJ1-1
CDR3: CASSPTGGREAFF
DNA: TGTGCCAGCAGTCCGACAGGGGGCCGGGAAGCTTTCTTT

size: NA
V: TRBV4-3
D: TRBD1
J: TRBJ1-4
CDR3: CASSQADRDEKLFF
DNA: TGCGCCAGCAGCCAAGCAGACAGGGATGAAAAACTGTTTTTT

size: NA
V: TRBV18
D: TRBD1
J: TRBJ2-2
CDR3: CASSPGTGGRTGELFF
DNA: TGTGCCAGCTCACCAGGGACAGGGGGCAGGACCGGGGAGCTGTTTTTT

size: NA
V: TRBV15
D: NA
J: TRBJ1-4
CDR3: CATSKPTDTNEKLFF
DNA: TGTGCCACCAGCAAGCCGACAGATACTAATGAAAAACTGTTTTTT

size: few
V: TRBV14
D: TRBD1
J: TRBJ1-1
CDR3: CASSHQGAEAFF
DNA: TGTGCCAGCAGCCATCAGGGGGCTGAAGCTTTCTTT

size: NA
V: TRBV6-1
D: NA
J: TRBJ2-7
CDR3: CASSDIWGRPYEQYF
DNA: TGTGCCAGCAGTGATATTTGGGGCAGGCCCTACGAGCAGTACTTC

size: NA
V: TRBV10-3
D: TRBD1
J: TRBJ1-2
CDR3: CAIRPGQGFFNYGYTF
DNA: TGTGCCATCAGGCCGGGACAGGGATTCTTTAACTATGGCTACACCTTC